The 2 T cell receptor beta chains below were found in one sample sequenced in a study of OX40 agonist ivuxolimab in advanced cancers. TCRdb keeps only in-frame clones here, not all; method: immunoSEQ multiplex PCR. The sample holds about 13,000 clones, 84% seen once. The sequenced sample was CD4+ or CD8+ T cells sorted from blood, obtained in a trial of the OX40 agonist ivuxolimab. The receptors originated from an adult with an advanced solid tumor such as melanoma, head and neck, liver or kidney cancer.

The chain links TRBV6-4 to TRBJ2-1; D is perhaps TRBD2 (5 bases). V was trimmed by 10 bases and J by 9 bases, leaving 16 bases between them. This CDR3 is built from 12 residues. Germline values: CDR1 MRHNA, CDR2 SNTAGT. The CDR3 sequence is CATRTGMGEQFF. CDR3 bases: TGTGCCACCCGGACCGGGATGGGTGAGCAGTTCTTC.

The chain combines TRBV10-2 with TRBJ2-2, with 10 bases that match TRBD1. V gave up 7 bases and J gave up 6 bases; unmatched junction bases: 8. The CDR3 is 15 amino acids. Germline V gene sequence: CDR1 WSHSY, CDR2 SAAADI. As DNA, the CDR3 is TGCGCCAGCATAAAGCCGGGACAGGGGTCCGGGGAGCTGTTTTTT. This translates into CASIKPGQGSGELFF.